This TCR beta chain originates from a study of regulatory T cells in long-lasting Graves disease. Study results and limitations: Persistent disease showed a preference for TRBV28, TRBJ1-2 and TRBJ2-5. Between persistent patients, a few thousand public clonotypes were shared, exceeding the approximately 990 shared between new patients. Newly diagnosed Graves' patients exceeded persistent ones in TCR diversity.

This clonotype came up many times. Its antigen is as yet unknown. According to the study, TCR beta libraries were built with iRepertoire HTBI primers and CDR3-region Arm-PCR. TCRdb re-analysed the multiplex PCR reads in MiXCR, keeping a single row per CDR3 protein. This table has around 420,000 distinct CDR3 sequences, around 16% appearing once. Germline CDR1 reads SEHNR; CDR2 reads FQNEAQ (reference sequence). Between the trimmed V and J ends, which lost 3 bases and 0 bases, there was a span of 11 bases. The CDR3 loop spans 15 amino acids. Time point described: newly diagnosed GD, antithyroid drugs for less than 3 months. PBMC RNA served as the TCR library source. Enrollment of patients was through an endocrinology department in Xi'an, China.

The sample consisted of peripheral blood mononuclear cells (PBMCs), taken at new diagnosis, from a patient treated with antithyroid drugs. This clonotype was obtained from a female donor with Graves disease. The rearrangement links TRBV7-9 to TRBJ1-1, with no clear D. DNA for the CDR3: TGTGCCAGCAGCTTCGGACGGATTATGAACACTGAAGCTTTCTTT. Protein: CASSFGRIMNTEAFF. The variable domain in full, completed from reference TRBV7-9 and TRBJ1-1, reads DTGVSQNPRHKITKRGQNVTFRCDPISEHNRLYWYRQTLGQGPEFLTYFQNEAQLEKSRLLSDRFSAERPKGSFSTLEIQRTEQGDSAMYLCASSFGRIMNTEAFFGQGTRLTVV.